The T cell receptor (beta chain) described here comes from a study of regulatory T cells in long-lasting Graves disease. Broader study findings: Persistent disease was associated with favored TRBV28 usage and with favored use of TRBJ1-2 and TRBJ2-5. A reduction in accuracy may have resulted from the small sample size.

Combining iRepertoire HTBI primers with Arm-PCR of CDR3 regions, the authors built TCR beta libraries. TCRdb itself ran the multiplex PCR reads through MiXCR, one entry per CDR3 protein. Of roughly 400,000 distinct CDR3 sequences listed, 20% to 25% were seen once; the top ten hold more than 13%. Germline CDR1 LNHDA, CDR2 SQIVND (reference sequence). The CDR3 totals 13 residues. V gave up 6 bases and J gave up 6 bases, with 14 bases separating them. Time point here: persistent/refractory GD, antithyroid drugs over 5 years with positive TRAb. The TCR library was made from RNA extracted from PBMCs. Xi'an, China, was home to the endocrinology department that provided patients. About this clonotype: Its antigen is currently unknown.

Sample: peripheral blood mononuclear cells (PBMCs), taken when the disease was refractory, from a patient treated with antithyroid drugs. The genes are TRBV19 and TRBJ1-2, with D perhaps TRBD1 (5 bases). The clonotype comes from a female donor with Graves disease. In nucleotides, the CDR3 is TGTGCCAGTAGACGGGACGGAGAGGATGGCTACACCTTC. Its translation is CASRRDGEDGYTF.